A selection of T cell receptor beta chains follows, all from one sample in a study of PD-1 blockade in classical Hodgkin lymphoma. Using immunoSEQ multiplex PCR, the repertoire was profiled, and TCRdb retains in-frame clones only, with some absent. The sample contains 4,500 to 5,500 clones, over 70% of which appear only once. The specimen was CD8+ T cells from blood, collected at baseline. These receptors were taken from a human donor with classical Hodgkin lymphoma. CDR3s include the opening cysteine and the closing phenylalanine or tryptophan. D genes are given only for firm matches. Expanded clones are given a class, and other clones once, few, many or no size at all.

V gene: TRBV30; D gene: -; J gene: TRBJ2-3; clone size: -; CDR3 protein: CAWSVLPDTQYF; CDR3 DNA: TGTGCCTGGAGTGTTTTGCCAGATACGCAGTATTTT
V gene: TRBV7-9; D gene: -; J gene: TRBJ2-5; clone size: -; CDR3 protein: CASSSQGRVVETQYF; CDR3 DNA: TGTGCCAGCAGCTCCCAGGGGAGAGTCGTAGAGACCCAGTACTTC
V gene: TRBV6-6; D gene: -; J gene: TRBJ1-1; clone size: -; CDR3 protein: CASSYSEVTEAFF; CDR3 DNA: TGTGCCAGCAGTTACTCCGAAGTGACTGAAGCTTTCTTT
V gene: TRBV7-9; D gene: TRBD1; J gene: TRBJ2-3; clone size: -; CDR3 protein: CASSRSGTGNTDTQYF; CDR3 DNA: TGTGCCAGCAGCCGGAGCGGGACAGGGAACACAGATACGCAGTATTTT
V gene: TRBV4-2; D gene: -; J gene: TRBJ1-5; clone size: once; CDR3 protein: CASSQDRLNQPQHF; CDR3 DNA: TGTGCCAGCAGCCAAGACAGGCTGAATCAGCCCCAGCATTTT
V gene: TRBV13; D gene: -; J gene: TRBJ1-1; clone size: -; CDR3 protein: CASSRTVNTEAFF; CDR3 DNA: TGTGCCAGCAGCCGGACAGTGAACACTGAAGCTTTCTTT
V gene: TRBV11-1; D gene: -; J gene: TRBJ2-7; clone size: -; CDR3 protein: CASSLVGRHYEQYF; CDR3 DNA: TGTGCCAGCAGCTTGGTGGGACGGCACTACGAGCAGTACTTC
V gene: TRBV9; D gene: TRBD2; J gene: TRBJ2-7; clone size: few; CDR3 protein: CARAGGDGPYEQYF; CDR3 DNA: TGTGCCCGCGCGGGGGGGGACGGACCCTACGAGCAGTACTTC
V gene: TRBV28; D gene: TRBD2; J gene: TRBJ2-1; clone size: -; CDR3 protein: CASSSSSGLLAASSYNEQFF; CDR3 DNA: TGTGCCAGCAGTTCCTCAAGTGGCCTACTAGCGGCAAGCTCCTACAATGAGCAGTTCTTC
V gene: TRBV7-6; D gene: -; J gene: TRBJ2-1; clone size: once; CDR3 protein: CASSPPPGHPSHEQFF; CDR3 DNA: TGTGCCAGCAGCCCCCCACCGGGACACCCATCCCATGAGCAGTTCTTC
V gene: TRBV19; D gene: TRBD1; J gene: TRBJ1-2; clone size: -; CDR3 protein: CASSIVVEGTEANYGYTF; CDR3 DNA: TGTGCCAGTAGTATAGTCGTGGAAGGGACAGAAGCTAACTATGGCTACACCTTC
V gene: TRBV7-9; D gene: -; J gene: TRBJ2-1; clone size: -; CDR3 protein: CASSLTGSSYNEQFF; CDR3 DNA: TGTGCCAGCAGCTTAACCGGGAGCTCCTACAATGAGCAGTTCTTC
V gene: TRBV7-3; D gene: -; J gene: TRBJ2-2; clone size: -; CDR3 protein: CASSPNLGGELFF; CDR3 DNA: TGTGCCAGCAGCCCCAATCTGGGCGGGGAGCTGTTTTTT
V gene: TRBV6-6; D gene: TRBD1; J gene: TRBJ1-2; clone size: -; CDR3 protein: CASRETGGDGYTF; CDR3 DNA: TGTGCCAGCAGGGAGACAGGGGGAGATGGCTACACCTTC
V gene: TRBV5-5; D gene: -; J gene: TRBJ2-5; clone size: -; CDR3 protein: CASSLAGSGGETQYF; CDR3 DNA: TGTGCCAGCAGCTTGGCCGGGTCCGGGGGAGAGACCCAGTACTTC
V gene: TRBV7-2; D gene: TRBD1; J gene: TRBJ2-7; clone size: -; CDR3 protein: CASRGDRLPPYEQYF; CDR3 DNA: TGTGCCAGCAGGGGGGACAGGCTCCCTCCCTACGAGCAGTACTTC
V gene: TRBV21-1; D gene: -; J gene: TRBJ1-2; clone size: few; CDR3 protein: CAIEGSTGYGYTF; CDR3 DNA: TGTGCCATCGAAGGATCTACTGGCTATGGCTACACCTTC
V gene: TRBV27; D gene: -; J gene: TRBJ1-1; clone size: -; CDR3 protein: CASSPIGVHTEAFF; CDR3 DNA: TGTGCCAGCAGTCCGATTGGGGTACACACTGAAGCTTTCTTT
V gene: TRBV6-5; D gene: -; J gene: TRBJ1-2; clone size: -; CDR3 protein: CASSRDRTPYGYTF; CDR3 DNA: TGTGCCAGCAGTCGAGACAGGACCCCCTATGGCTACACCTTC
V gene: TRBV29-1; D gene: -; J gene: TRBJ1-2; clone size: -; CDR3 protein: CSVPTGTYGYTF; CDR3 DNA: TGCAGCGTTCCAACAGGGACCTATGGCTACACCTTC
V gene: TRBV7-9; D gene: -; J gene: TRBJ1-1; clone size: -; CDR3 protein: CASRGGANTEAFF; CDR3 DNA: TGTGCCAGCAGGGGAGGGGCGAACACTGAAGCTTTCTTT
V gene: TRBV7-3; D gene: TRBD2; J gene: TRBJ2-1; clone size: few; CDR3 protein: CASSWTSSNEQFF; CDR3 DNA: TGTGCCAGCAGCTGGACTAGCTCCAATGAGCAGTTCTTC
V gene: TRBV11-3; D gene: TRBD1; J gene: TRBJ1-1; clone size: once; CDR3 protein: CASSPRTGSEAFF; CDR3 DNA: TGTGCCAGCAGCCCAAGGACAGGGTCTGAAGCTTTCTTT
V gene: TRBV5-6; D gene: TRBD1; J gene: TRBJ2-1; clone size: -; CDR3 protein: CASSLEGTGGGNEQFF; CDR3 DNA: TGTGCCAGCAGCTTGGAAGGGACAGGGGGAGGAAATGAGCAGTTCTTC
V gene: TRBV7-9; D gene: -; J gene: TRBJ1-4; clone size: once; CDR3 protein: CASSLVGAGTNEKLFF; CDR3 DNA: TGTGCCAGCAGCTTAGTGGGGGCAGGAACTAATGAAAAACTGTTTTTT
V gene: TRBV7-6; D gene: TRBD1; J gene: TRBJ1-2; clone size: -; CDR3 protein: CASSPLTGASDGYTF; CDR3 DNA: TGTGCCAGCAGCCCGCTGACAGGGGCCAGCGATGGCTACACCTTC
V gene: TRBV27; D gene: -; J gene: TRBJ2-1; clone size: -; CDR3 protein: CASSSLSRYEQFF; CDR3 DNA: TGTGCCAGCAGCTCGCTGTCTAGGTATGAGCAGTTCTTC
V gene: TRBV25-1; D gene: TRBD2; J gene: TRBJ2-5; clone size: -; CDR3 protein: CASSEFGGGARETQYF; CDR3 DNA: TGTGCCAGCAGTGAATTTGGCGGGGGGGCCAGAGAGACCCAGTACTTC
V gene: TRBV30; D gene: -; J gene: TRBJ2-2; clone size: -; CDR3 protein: CAWAAVMSAGELFF; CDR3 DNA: TGTGCCTGGGCAGCGGTCATGTCGGCCGGGGAGCTGTTTTTT
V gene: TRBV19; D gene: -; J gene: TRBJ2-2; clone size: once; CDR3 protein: CASSILGNTGELFF; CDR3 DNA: TGTGCCAGTAGTATCTTGGGAAACACCGGGGAGCTGTTTTTT
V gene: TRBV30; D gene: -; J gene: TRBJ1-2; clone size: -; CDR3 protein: CAWSGMNRWNYGYTF; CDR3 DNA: TGTGCCTGGAGTGGTATGAACAGATGGAACTATGGCTACACCTTC
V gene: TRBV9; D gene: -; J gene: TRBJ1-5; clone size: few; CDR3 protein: CASSTGQQPQHF; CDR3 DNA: TGTGCCAGCAGCACGGGGCAACAGCCCCAGCATTTT
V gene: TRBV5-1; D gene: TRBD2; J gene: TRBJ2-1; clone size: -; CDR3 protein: CASSLSTSGSRENEQFF; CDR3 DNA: TGCGCCAGCAGCTTGTCGACTAGCGGGAGCCGAGAAAATGAGCAGTTCTTC
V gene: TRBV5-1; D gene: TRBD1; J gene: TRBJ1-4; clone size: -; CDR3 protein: CASRTGSDEKLFF; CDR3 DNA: TGCGCCAGCAGGACAGGGTCGGACGAAAAACTGTTTTTT
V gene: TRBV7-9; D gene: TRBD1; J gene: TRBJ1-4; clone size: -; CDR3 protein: CASSSTGGYNEKLFF; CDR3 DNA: TGTGCCAGCAGCTCTACAGGGGGCTATAATGAAAAACTGTTTTTT
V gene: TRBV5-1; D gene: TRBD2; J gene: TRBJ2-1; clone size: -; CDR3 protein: CASSPTSGFSLRWDEQFF; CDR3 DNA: TGCGCCAGCAGCCCGACTAGCGGCTTCAGCCTAAGGTGGGATGAGCAGTTCTTC
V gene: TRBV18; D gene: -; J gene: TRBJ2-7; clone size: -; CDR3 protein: CASSAESDGSYEQYF; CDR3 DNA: TGTGCCAGCTCAGCCGAATCGGACGGCTCCTACGAGCAGTACTTC
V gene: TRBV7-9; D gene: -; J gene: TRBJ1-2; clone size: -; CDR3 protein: CASSLVVDLYANYGYTF; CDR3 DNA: TGTGCCAGCAGCTTAGTGGTGGACCTCTACGCTAACTATGGCTACACCTTC
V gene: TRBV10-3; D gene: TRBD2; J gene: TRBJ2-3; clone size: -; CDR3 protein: CAISERTLAADTQYF; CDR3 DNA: TGTGCCATCAGTGAGAGGACACTAGCGGCAGATACGCAGTATTTT
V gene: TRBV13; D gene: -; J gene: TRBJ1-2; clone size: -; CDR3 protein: CASSLGREAYGYTF; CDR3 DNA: TGTGCCAGCAGCTTAGGTCGTGAAGCGTATGGCTACACCTTC